This entry is about one T cell receptor beta chain. Its antigen is currently not known. Within one base of it there is no much larger clone, and no base qualities were kept. Including the terminal cysteine and phenylalanine, the CDR3 comprises 11 residues. Only the CDR3 DNA is retained, 33 bases long and in frame from the first base. Via the germline V gene (reference sequence), CDR1 is DFQATT and CDR2 SNEGSKA. Trimming takes 6 bases from V and 8 bases from J, and the germline ends sit 13 bases apart. These data belong to a study of blood T cells in healthy people across ages (dated by TCRdb to the mid-2010s). As for the study more broadly: In model experiments, roughly one uniquely barcoded TCR beta cDNA molecule per two T cells was captured by template switching. The study measured age-related changes in TCR beta repertoire diversity using deep sequencing normalized with unique cDNA molecular identifiers. The donors were split into four age groups: young (average roughly 15 years), middle-aged (roughly 40), aged (more than 60) and long-lived (about 74). To avoid experimental bias, donors of different ages were distributed randomly across sequencing lanes. Using the same blood draw, the study looked at two additional independent replicas of 1 million unique cDNA reads for two donors, one aged 18 to 30 and the other aged 80 or older.

The donors were roughly 40 Caucasian individuals from Russia, aged roughly 6 to 100 years, who were systemically healthy. Ten milliliters of peripheral blood were drawn from each donor into EDTA-treated Vacutainer tubes. Ficoll-Paque density-gradient centrifugation was used to isolate PBMCs, with at least 6 million per sample. Total RNA was extracted from PBMCs with Trizol reagent, with at least 5.5 micrograms obtained per sample. The percentages of naive CD45RAhigh/CD27high T cells were determined by flow cytometry on a PBMC aliquot from every donor. What the research found in general, with its limitations: Observed TCR beta diversity per million T cells fell roughly linearly with age, and a significant reduction was already apparent by age around 40. Donor CMV infection status was unknown, potentially confounding age-related changes in expanded clonotypes. Estimates of total diversity from one million sequenced T cells were regarded as lower bounds and underestimates. The percentage of naive T cells measured by flow cytometry correlated strongly with observed TCR beta diversity. The long-lived group showed more naive CD4+ T cells, fewer expanded clones and increased TCR diversity than the aged group, suggesting age selection. Because profiling used bulk unsorted PBMCs, naive and antigen-experienced compartments could not be compared conclusively.

Receptors were amplified or captured by 5' RACE. TCRdb records Illumina HiSeq 2500 as the sequencer. The second PCR ran for about 6 to 11 cycles and used a J-beta primer mix along with a sample-barcoded 5' primer. A unique molecular identifier was introduced onto each TCR beta cDNA molecule by a template-switch 5' adaptor carrying 12 random nucleotides. Each sample yielded at least 2.5 million CDR3-containing paired-end reads. First-strand cDNA synthesis was performed from all RNA using the Mint cDNA synthesis kit, with priming by a TRBC-specific oligonucleotide. After uracil-DNA glycosylase treatment, a first 18-cycle PCR used universal primers M1SS and BC2_uni_R on all cDNA. In the source study's methods: For normalization, 1 million high-quality reads, each with a distinct molecular identifier, were randomly selected from each sample. Instead of being binned into consensus sequences, reads with shared molecular identifiers were discarded. MiTCR, set to a Q25 quality threshold and the strictest error-elimination algorithm, was used for CDR3 identification, clonotype clustering and error correction. A nonparametric unseen species model with Euler transformation was used to estimate a lower bound on total TCR beta diversity. TCRdb trimmed public reads at Q25 via fastp, called clones via MiXCR and kept in-frame beta chains. Rows with one shared CDR3 protein collapse into an entry with the most common genes and DNA. These V and J calls rely on TCRdb rather than the paper's analysis. For this sample the table gives about 1 million distinct CDR3 sequences, of which 45% were detected only once. The ten largest clones capture about 20% of the sample.

What was sequenced was blood. Recombination connected TRBV20-1 to TRBJ1-2; the D gene is not confidently resolved. The sequence was obtained from a woman aged 55-70 years in good health. CDR3 loop: CSAAEEGGYTF. The nucleotide sequence reads as follows: TGCAGTGCGGCCGAGGAAGGGGGCTACACCTTC.